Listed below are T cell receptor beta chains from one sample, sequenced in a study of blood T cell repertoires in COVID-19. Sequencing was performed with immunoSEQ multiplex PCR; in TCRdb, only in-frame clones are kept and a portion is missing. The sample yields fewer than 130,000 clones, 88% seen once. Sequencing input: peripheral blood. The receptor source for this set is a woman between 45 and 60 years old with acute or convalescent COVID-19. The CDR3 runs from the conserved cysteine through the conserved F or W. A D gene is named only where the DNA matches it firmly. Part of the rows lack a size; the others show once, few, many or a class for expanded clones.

CDR3: CASSDPGQTLGLAKNIQYF; DNA: TGTGCCAGCAGTGATCCGGGACAGACTTTGGGACTAGCCAAAAACATTCAGTACTTC; size: .; V: TRBV2; D: .; J: TRBJ2-4
CDR3: CASSPGVNSSGNTIYF; DNA: TGTGCCAGCAGCCCGGGAGTGAATTCCTCTGGAAACACCATATATTTT; size: .; V: TRBV21-1; D: .; J: TRBJ1-3
CDR3: CASSLMFGDSYEQYF; DNA: TGTGCCAGCAGCTTAATGTTCGGGGACTCCTACGAGCAGTACTTC; size: .; V: TRBV7-7; D: .; J: TRBJ2-7
CDR3: CASVKGQNNSPLHF; DNA: TGTGCCAGCGTAAAGGGACAGAATAATTCACCCCTCCACTTT; size: .; V: TRBV2; D: TRBD1; J: TRBJ1-6
CDR3: CASSQNEKLFF; DNA: TGTGCCAGCAGCCAGAATGAAAAACTGTTTTTT; size: .; V: TRBV7-9; D: .; J: TRBJ1-4
CDR3: CASSPQGLAGETQYF; DNA: TGTGCCAGCAGCCCGCAGGGCCTAGCGGGAGAGACCCAGTACTTC; size: .; V: TRBV7-2; D: TRBD2; J: TRBJ2-5
CDR3: CSVESGYGYTF; DNA: TGCAGCGTTGAGTCCGGCTATGGCTACACCTTC; size: .; V: TRBV29-1; D: .; J: TRBJ1-2
CDR3: CASSPPGQVNNEQFF; DNA: TGTGCCAGCTCACCACCGGGACAGGTTAACAATGAGCAGTTCTTC; size: .; V: TRBV18; D: TRBD1; J: TRBJ2-1
CDR3: CASSQVAGGNTGELFF; DNA: TGTGCCAGCAGCCAAGTAGCGGGGGGAAACACCGGGGAGCTGTTTTTT; size: .; V: TRBV3-1/TRBV3-2; D: TRBD2; J: TRBJ2-2
CDR3: CASSVGGDASTDTQYF; DNA: TGTGCCAGCAGCGTAGGGGGGGACGCGAGCACAGATACGCAGTATTTT; size: .; V: TRBV9; D: .; J: TRBJ2-3
CDR3: CASSWRPPGLAGVDTQYF; DNA: TGCGCCAGCAGCTGGCGCCCTCCGGGACTAGCGGGAGTGGATACGCAGTATTTT; size: .; V: TRBV5-1; D: TRBD2; J: TRBJ2-3
CDR3: CASSPQTGGFKDTEAFF; DNA: TGTGCCAGCTCACCACAGACAGGGGGCTTTAAGGACACTGAAGCTTTCTTT; size: .; V: TRBV18; D: TRBD1; J: TRBJ1-1
CDR3: CASSFFSGGTDTQYF; DNA: TGTGCCAGCAGTTTTTTTAGCGGGGGCACAGATACGCAGTATTTT; size: .; V: TRBV27; D: TRBD2; J: TRBJ2-3
CDR3: CASSRSGGSTGELFF; DNA: TGTGCCAGTAGCCGGTCTGGAGGTAGTACCGGGGAGCTGTTTTTT; size: .; V: TRBV19; D: .; J: TRBJ2-2
CDR3: CASSVQGYNEQFF; DNA: TGTGCCAGCAGCGTTCAGGGATACAATGAGCAGTTCTTC; size: once; V: TRBV9; D: .; J: TRBJ2-1
CDR3: CASSPPRGQRFYGYTF; DNA: TGTGCCAGCTCACCACCGAGGGGACAGAGATTCTATGGCTACACCTTC; size: .; V: TRBV18; D: TRBD1; J: TRBJ1-2
CDR3: CASSQEGQRSRVPYEQYF; DNA: TGTGCCAGCAGCCAAGAAGGCCAAAGGTCCAGGGTGCCCTACGAGCAGTACTTC; size: .; V: TRBV14; D: .; J: TRBJ2-7
CDR3: CASSPGQGGNTIYF; DNA: TGTGCCAGCAGCCCGGGACAGGGGGGAAACACCATATATTTT; size: .; V: TRBV7-2; D: TRBD1; J: TRBJ1-3
CDR3: CASSPRVVAYEQYF; DNA: TGTGCCAGCAGCCCCCGGGTCGTTGCCTACGAGCAGTACTTC; size: .; V: TRBV11-1; D: .; J: TRBJ2-7
CDR3: CAISGGLAGNRGSYNEQFF; DNA: TGTGCCATCAGTGGGGGACTAGCGGGGAACAGGGGCTCCTACAATGAGCAGTTCTTC; size: once; V: TRBV10-3; D: TRBD2; J: TRBJ2-1
CDR3: CASSGPYNEQFF; DNA: TGTGCCAGCTCAGGGCCCTACAATGAGCAGTTCTTC; size: .; V: TRBV18; D: .; J: TRBJ2-1
CDR3: CATSNRGSGANVLTF; DNA: TGTGCCACCAGCAACAGGGGATCTGGGGCCAACGTCCTGACTTTC; size: .; V: TRBV24-1; D: TRBD1; J: TRBJ2-6
CDR3: CVRSTQPRGRDNEQFF; DNA: TGTGTCAGAAGCACCCAACCCAGGGGGCGCGACAATGAGCAGTTCTTC; size: .; V: TRBV7-5; D: .; J: TRBJ2-1
CDR3: CASSSQSGEQYNEQFF; DNA: TGTGCCAGCAGCTCCCAGTCGGGTGAGCAATACAATGAGCAGTTCTTC; size: .; V: TRBV7-2; D: .; J: TRBJ2-1
CDR3: CASSLGVGTVSYEQYF; DNA: TGTGCCAGCAGCTTAGGGGTCGGGACAGTCTCCTACGAGCAGTACTTC; size: .; V: TRBV11-2; D: TRBD1; J: TRBJ2-7
CDR3: CASSLWTGAPYEQYF; DNA: TGTGCCAGCAGCTTGTGGACAGGGGCCCCTTACGAGCAGTACTTC; size: .; V: TRBV5-4; D: TRBD1; J: TRBJ2-7
CDR3: CASSPGLGTSGPEQFF; DNA: TGTGCCAGCTCACCGGGTTTGGGGACTAGCGGACCAGAGCAGTTCTTC; size: .; V: TRBV18; D: TRBD2; J: TRBJ2-1
CDR3: CASSRDRANEKLFF; DNA: TGTGCCAGCAGCCGGGACAGAGCAAATGAAAAACTGTTTTTT; size: .; V: TRBV7-9; D: TRBD1; J: TRBJ1-4
CDR3: CASRQTGRGTETQYF; DNA: TGTGCCAGTAGACAGACAGGGAGAGGGACAGAGACCCAGTACTTC; size: .; V: TRBV19; D: TRBD1; J: TRBJ2-5
CDR3: CSVEAGTDTQYF; DNA: TGCAGCGTTGAGGCGGGAACAGATACGCAGTATTTT; size: .; V: TRBV29-1; D: .; J: TRBJ2-3
CDR3: CASSPRGGGSADTQYF; DNA: TGTGCCAGCAGCCCCCGAGGGGGGGGGTCCGCAGATACGCAGTATTTT; size: .; V: TRBV11-2; D: .; J: TRBJ2-3
CDR3: CASSLGRGSYNEQFF; DNA: TGTGCCAGCAGCTTGGGGAGAGGGTCCTACAATGAGCAGTTCTTC; size: .; V: TRBV7-2; D: .; J: TRBJ2-1
CDR3: CASSLATVSYEQYF; DNA: TGCGCCAGCAGCTTGGCCACAGTCTCCTACGAGCAGTACTTC; size: few; V: TRBV5-1; D: .; J: TRBJ2-7
CDR3: CASSRDMTGGTGELFF; DNA: TGTGCCAGCTCACGTGACATGACAGGGGGCACCGGGGAGCTGTTTTTT; size: .; V: TRBV18; D: TRBD1; J: TRBJ2-2
CDR3: CASSQGGGSGSPLHF; DNA: TGTGCCAGCAGCCAAGGTGGAGGGTCCGGTTCACCCCTCCACTTT; size: .; V: TRBV3-1/TRBV3-2; D: .; J: TRBJ1-6
CDR3: CASSQGTVKNIQYF; DNA: TGTGCCAGCAGCCAGGGGACAGTTAAAAACATTCAGTACTTC; size: .; V: TRBV3-1/TRBV3-2; D: TRBD1; J: TRBJ2-4
CDR3: CAIRGGDQPQHF; DNA: TGTGCCATCAGGGGGGGAGATCAGCCCCAGCATTTT; size: .; V: TRBV10-3; D: .; J: TRBJ1-5
CDR3: CASSEGLQETQYF; DNA: TGCGCCAGCAGTGAGGGACTACAAGAGACCCAGTACTTC; size: .; V: TRBV10-1; D: .; J: TRBJ2-5
CDR3: CASSLGGGTGGNTEAFF; DNA: TGCGCCAGCAGCTTGGGAGGTGGGACAGGGGGCAACACTGAAGCTTTCTTT; size: .; V: TRBV5-1; D: TRBD1; J: TRBJ1-1
CDR3: CASSSGLAGVSEQFF; DNA: TGTGCCAGCAGTTCCGGACTAGCGGGAGTCTCTGAGCAGTTCTTC; size: .; V: TRBV6-5; D: TRBD2; J: TRBJ2-1
CDR3: CATSRDRGIGEKLFF; DNA: TGTGCCACCAGCAGGGACAGGGGGATTGGCGAAAAACTGTTTTTT; size: .; V: TRBV15; D: TRBD1; J: TRBJ1-4
CDR3: CASRDRGYEQYF; DNA: TGTGCCAGTCGGGACAGGGGCTACGAGCAGTACTTC; size: .; V: TRBV19; D: TRBD1; J: TRBJ2-7
CDR3: CASSPSGEAGRGFF; DNA: TGTGCCAGCTCACCCTCTGGGGAGGCCGGACGTGGTTTCTTT; size: .; V: TRBV18; D: .; J: TRBJ1-1
CDR3: CSVAGALNYGYTF; DNA: TGCAGCGTTGCAGGGGCCCTCAACTATGGCTACACCTTC; size: .; V: TRBV29-1; D: .; J: TRBJ1-2
CDR3: CASSPPGRAGELFF; DNA: TGTGCCAGCTCCCCTCCCGGGAGGGCCGGGGAGCTGTTTTTT; size: .; V: TRBV18; D: TRBD2; J: TRBJ2-2
CDR3: CASSLGSGYTEAFF; DNA: TGCGCCAGCAGCTTGGGCTCAGGATACACTGAAGCTTTCTTT; size: few; V: TRBV5-1; D: .; J: TRBJ1-1
CDR3: CASSEPGDNEKLFF; DNA: TGTGCCAGCAGTGAACCAGGGGATAATGAAAAACTGTTTTTT; size: .; V: TRBV25-1; D: .; J: TRBJ1-4
CDR3: CASSGGAGGTLLNEQYF; DNA: TGTGCCAGCAGCGGGGGGGCAGGAGGAACCCTTCTGAACGAGCAGTACTTC; size: .; V: TRBV7-9; D: .; J: TRBJ2-7
CDR3: CATSDPMDRAGNEQFF; DNA: TGTGCCACCAGTGACCCTATGGACAGGGCAGGCAATGAGCAGTTCTTC; size: .; V: TRBV24-1; D: TRBD1; J: TRBJ2-1
CDR3: CASSLGLAGGNEQFF; DNA: TGTGCCAGTAGTTTGGGACTAGCGGGAGGGAATGAGCAGTTCTTC; size: .; V: TRBV19; D: TRBD2; J: TRBJ2-1
CDR3: CASSNRGQETQYF; DNA: TGCGCCAGCAGCAACAGGGGGCAAGAGACCCAGTACTTC; size: .; V: TRBV10-1; D: TRBD1; J: TRBJ2-5
CDR3: CSVRTGGNQPQHF; DNA: TGCAGCGTCCGGACAGGGGGGAATCAGCCCCAGCATTTT; size: .; V: TRBV29-1; D: TRBD1; J: TRBJ1-5
CDR3: CATSDGTNEKLFF; DNA: TGTGCCACCAGTGACGGGACTAATGAAAAACTGTTTTTT; size: once; V: TRBV24-1; D: .; J: TRBJ1-4